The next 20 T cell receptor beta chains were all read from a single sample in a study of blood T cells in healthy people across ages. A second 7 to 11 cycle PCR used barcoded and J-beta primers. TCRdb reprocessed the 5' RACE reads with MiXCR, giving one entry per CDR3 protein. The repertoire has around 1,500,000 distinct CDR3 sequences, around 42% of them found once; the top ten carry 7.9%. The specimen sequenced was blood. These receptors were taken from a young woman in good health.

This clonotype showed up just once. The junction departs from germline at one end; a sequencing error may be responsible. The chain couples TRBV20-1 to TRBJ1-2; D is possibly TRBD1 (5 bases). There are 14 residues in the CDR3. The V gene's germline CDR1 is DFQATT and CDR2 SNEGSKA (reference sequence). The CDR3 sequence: CSARDGRDLSGHTF. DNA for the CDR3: TGCAGTGCTAGAGATGGGCGGGACTTAAGTGGCCACACCTTC.

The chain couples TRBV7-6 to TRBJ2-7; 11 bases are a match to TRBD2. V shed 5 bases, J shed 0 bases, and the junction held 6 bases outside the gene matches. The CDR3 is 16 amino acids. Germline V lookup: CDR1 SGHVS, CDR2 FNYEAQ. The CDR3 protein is CASSHRLAGTSYEQYF. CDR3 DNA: TGTGCCAGCAGCCATAGACTAGCGGGAACCTCCTACGAGCAGTACTTC. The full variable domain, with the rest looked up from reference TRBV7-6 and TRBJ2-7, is GAGVSQSPRYKVTKRGQDVALRCDPISGHVSLYWYRQALGQGPEFLTYFNYEAQQDKSGLPNDRFSAERPEGSISTLTIQRTEQRDSAMYRCASSHRLAGTSYEQYFGPGTRLTVT.

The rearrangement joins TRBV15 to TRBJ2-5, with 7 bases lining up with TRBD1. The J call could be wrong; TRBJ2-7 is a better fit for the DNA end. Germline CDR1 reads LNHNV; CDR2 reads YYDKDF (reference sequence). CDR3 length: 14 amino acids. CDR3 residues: CATSRSRDSYEQYF. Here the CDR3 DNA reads TGTGCCACCAGCAGAAGCCGGGACAGCTACGAGCAGTACTTC.

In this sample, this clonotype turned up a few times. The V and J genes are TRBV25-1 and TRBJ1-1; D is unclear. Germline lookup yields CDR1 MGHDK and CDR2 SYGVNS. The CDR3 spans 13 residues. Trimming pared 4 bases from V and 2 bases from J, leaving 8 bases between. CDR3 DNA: TGTGCCAGCAGTGCAGAAGTTAACACTGAAGCTTTCTTT. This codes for CASSAEVNTEAFF.

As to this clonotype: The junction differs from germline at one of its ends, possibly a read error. The CDR3 nucleotides read TGTGCCAGCAGTTTATTAGTGAGCCCTGGGGCCAACGTCCGGACTTTC. It encodes CASSLLVSPGANVRTF. The genes are TRBV12-3 or TRBV12-4 and TRBJ2-6; D might be TRBD1 (5 bases). This CDR3 has 16 residues.

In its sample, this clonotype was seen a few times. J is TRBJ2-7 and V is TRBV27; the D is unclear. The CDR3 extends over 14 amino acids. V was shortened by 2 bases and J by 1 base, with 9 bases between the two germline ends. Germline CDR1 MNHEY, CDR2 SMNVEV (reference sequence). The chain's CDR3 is CASSLRRPSYEQYF. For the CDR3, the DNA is TGTGCCAGCAGTTTACGGCGGCCTTCCTACGAGCAGTACTTC.

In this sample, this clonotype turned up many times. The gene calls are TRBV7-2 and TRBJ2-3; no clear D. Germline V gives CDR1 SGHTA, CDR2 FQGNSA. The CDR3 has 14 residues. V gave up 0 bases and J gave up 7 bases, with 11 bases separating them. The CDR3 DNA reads TGTGCCAGCAGCTTAGCCTCCCTGAGGAATACGCAGTATTTT. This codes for CASSLASLRNTQYF.

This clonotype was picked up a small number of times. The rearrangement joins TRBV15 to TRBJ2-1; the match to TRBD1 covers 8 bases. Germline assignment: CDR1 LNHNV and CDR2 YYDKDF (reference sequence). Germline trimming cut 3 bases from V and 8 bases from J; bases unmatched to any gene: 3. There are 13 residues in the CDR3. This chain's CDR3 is CATSSDRGDEQFF. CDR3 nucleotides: TGTGCCACCAGCAGTGACAGGGGCGATGAGCAGTTCTTC.

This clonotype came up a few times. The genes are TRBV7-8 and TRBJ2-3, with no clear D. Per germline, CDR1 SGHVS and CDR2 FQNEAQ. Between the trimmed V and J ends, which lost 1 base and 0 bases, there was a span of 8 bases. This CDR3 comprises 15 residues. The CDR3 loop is CASSLDYFSTDTQYF. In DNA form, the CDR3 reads TGTGCCAGCAGCTTAGACTACTTTAGCACAGATACGCAGTATTTT.

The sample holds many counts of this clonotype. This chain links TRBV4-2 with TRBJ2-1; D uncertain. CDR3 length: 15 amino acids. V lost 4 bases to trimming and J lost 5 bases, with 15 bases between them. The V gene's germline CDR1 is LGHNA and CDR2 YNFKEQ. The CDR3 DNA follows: TGTGCCAGCAGCCGATCCGGAGAAGTGGACAATGAGCAGTTCTTC. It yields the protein CASSRSGEVDNEQFF.

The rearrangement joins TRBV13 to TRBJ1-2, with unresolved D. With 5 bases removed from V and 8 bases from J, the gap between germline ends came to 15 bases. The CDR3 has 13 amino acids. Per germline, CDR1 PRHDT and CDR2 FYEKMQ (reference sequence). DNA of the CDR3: TGTGCCAGCAGCGGAACGGCGACGGGGGGCTACACCTTC. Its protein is CASSGTATGGYTF.

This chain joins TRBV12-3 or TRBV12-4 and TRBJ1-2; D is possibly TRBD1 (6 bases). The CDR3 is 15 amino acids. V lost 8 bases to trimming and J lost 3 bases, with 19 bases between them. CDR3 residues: CASRAGVKWDYGYTF. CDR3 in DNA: TGTGCCAGCCGGGCAGGGGTGAAATGGGACTATGGCTACACCTTC.

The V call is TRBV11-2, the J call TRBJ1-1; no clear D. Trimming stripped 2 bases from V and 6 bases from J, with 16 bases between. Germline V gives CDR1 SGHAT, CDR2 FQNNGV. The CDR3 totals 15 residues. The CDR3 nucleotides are TGTGCCAGCAGCTTATTAAGGTCGGATAGGGCTGAAGCTTTCTTT. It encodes CASSLLRSDRAEAFF.

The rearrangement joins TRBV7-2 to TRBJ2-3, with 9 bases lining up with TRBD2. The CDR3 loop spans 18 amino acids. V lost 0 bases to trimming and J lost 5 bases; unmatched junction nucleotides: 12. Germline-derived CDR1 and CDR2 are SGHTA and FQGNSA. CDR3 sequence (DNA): TGTGCCAGCAGCTTAGCGACCTTGGCGGGAGGGCCGGGAGATACGCAGTATTTT. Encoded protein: CASSLATLAGGPGDTQYF.

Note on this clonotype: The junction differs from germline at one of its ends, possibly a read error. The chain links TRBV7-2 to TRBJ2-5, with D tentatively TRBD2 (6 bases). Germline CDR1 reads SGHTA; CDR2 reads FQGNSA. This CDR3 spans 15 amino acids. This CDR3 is CASSFFSAGGEIQYF. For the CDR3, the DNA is TGTGCCAGCAGCTTCTTCAGCGCCGGGGGAGAGATCCAGTACTTC.

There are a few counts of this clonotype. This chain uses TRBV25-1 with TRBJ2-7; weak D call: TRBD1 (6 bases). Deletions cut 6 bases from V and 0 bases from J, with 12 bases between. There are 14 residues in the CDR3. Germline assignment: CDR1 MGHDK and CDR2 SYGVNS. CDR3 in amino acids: CASSRDISSYEQYF. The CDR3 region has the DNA TGTGCCAGCAGCCGGGACATAAGCTCCTACGAGCAGTACTTC.

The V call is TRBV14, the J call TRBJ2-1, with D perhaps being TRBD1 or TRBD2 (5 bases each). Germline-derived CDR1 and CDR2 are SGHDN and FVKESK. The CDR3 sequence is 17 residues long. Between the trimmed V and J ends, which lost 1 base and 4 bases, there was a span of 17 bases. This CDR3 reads CASSQAGLFGVYNEQFF. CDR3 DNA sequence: TGTGCCAGCAGCCAAGCGGGGCTGTTCGGGGTATACAATGAGCAGTTCTTC.

CDR3 DNA sequence: TGTGCCAGCAGGCCACAGCCTAGCTCCTACAATGAGCAGTTCTTC. As protein: CASRPQPSSYNEQFF. V and J are TRBV28 and TRBJ2-1, with D unresolved. V lost 6 bases to trimming and J lost 0 bases, with 12 bases between them. CDR1 is MDHEN and CDR2 is SYDVKM in the germline V gene. The CDR3 has 15 residues. The full variable domain, completed using reference TRBV28 and TRBJ2-1, is DVKVTQSSRYLVKRTGEKVFLECVQDMDHENMFWYRQDPGLGLRLIYFSYDVKMKEKGDIPEGYSVSREKKERFSLILESASTNQTSMYLCASRPQPSSYNEQFFGPGTRLTVL.

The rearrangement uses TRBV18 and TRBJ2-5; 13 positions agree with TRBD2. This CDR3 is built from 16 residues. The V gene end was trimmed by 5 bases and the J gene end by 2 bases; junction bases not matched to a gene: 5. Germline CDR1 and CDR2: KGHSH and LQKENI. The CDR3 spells CASSYGLAGEQETQYF. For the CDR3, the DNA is TGTGCCAGCTCATACGGACTAGCGGGAGAACAAGAGACCCAGTACTTC.

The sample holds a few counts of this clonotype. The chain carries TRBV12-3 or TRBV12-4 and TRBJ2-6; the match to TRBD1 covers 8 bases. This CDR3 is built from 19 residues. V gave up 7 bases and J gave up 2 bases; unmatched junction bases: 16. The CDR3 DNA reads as TGTGCCAGCACCTTTTCCCACAGGGGGATCCACCCTGGGGCCAACGTCCTGACTTTC. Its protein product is CASTFSHRGIHPGANVLTF.